A single TCR beta chain is shown here with its context. What it recognizes is unknown. J was trimmed by 4 bases and V by 6 bases; bases with no gene match: 13. The CDR3 is 16 residues long. Germline CDR1 and CDR2: LNHDA and SQIVND (reference sequence). Here immunoSEQ multiplex PCR was the method, and the copy in TCRdb shows in-frame clones only, minus some. The repertoire consists of 350,000 to 500,000 clones, with 75% to 95% occurring once and the leading ten covering 12%. The data belong to a study of Ad26.COV2.S vaccination and SARS-CoV-2 variants. Study-level points and caveats: Recipients given vaccine exceeded placebo recipients in spike-specific TCR breadth. Responses of T cells in total may have been underestimated by the TCR breadth and depth analyses.

Stated treatment: roughly 18 received Ad26.COV2.S at low or high dose, single or two shots; roughly five received placebo; per-sample allocation not given. Sampling took place 63 days after the first vaccine or placebo injection. At a Boston site, the person donating was an adult of 18-55 years. The chain carries TRBV19 and TRBJ2-3, with 7 bases identical to TRBD2. The sequencing here drew on peripheral blood, taken in a trial of Ad26.COV2.S vaccine versus placebo. This TCR came from a person between 18 and 60 years old who received the Ad26.COV2.S COVID-19 vaccine or a placebo. CDR3 residues: CASSQRPAGVADTQYF. As DNA, the CDR3 is TGTGCCAGTAGCCAGCGGCCGGCGGGAGTTGCAGATACGCAGTATTTT.